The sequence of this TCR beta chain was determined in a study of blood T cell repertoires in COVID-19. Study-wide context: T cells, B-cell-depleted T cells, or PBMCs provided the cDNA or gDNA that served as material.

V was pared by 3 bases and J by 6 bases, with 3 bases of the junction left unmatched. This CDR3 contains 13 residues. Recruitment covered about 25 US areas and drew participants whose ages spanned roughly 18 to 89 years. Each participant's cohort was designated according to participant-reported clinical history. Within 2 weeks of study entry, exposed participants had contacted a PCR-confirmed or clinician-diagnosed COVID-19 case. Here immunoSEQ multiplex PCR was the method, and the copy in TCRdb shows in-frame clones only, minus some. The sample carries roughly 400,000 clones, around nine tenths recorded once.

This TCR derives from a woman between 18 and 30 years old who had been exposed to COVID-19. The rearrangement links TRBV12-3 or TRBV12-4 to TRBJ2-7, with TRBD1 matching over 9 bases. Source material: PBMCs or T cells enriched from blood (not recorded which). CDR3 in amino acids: CASSLGQGGEQYF. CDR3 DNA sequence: TGTGCCAGCAGTTTGGGACAGGGCGGCGAGCAGTACTTC.